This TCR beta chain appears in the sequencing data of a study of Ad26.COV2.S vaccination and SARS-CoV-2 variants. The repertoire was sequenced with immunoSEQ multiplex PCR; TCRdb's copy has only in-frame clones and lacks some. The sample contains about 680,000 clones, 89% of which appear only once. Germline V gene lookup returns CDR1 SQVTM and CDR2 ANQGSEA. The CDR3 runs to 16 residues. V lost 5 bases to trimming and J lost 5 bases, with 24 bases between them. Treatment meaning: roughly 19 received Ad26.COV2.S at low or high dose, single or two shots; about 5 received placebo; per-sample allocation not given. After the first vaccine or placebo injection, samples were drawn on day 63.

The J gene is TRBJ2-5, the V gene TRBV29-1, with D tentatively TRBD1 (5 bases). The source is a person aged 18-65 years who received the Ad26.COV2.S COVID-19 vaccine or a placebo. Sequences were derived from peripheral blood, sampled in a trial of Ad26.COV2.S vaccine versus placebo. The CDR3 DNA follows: TGCAGCGTTCTCCCTCGTCGGTCAGGGCGGTCGGAGACCCAGTACTTC. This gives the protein CSVLPRRSGRSETQYF.